Following are 25 T cell receptor beta chains from one sample sequenced in a study of shared clonotypes between healthy human individuals (dated by TCRdb to the early 2020s). Library method: the immunoSEQ multiplex PCR assay. The immuneACCESS repertoire file appears here via TCRdb, limited to in-frame rearrangements. These files lack a portion of the clones; in checked studies, under half of the deficit traces to unresolved V genes, and the cause of the others is not known. The sample records 950,000 to 1,300,000 clones, around 74% of which are singletons. Together, the top ten hold less than 1.5% of the sample. Specimen: memory CD4+ T cells sorted from blood. The sample's cell subset or site label is to be understood as: CD45RA-negative fraction. The receptors stem from a man between 18 and 35 years old in good health.

A single count supports this clone. The rearrangement links TRBV18 to TRBJ2-7; 9 positions match TRBD1. The CDR3 runs 14 residues. Per germline, CDR1 KGHSH and CDR2 LQKENI. With 6 bases clipped from V and 3 bases from J, the junction kept 6 bases outside the gene matches. The CDR3 DNA reads as TGTGCCAGCTCTCAGACAGGGGGAAACTACGAGCAGTACTTC. Its protein product is CASSQTGGNYEQYF. The variable domain in full, with the rest retrieved from reference TRBV18 and TRBJ2-7, is NAGVMQNPRHLVRRRGQEARLRCSPMKGHSHVYWYRQLPEEGLKFMVYLQKENIIDESGMPKERFSAEFPKEGPSILRIQQVVRGDSAAYFCASSQTGGNYEQYFGPGTRLTVT.

CDR3 loop: CAWRSSTLNEAFF. CDR3 nucleotides: TGTGCCTGGAGATCCTCGACCCTTAATGAAGCTTTCTTT. The chain uses TRBV30 and TRBJ1-1; D unresolved. CDR1 is GTSNPN, CDR2 SVGIG, per germline (reference sequence). The CDR3 is made up of 13 amino acids. V was clipped by 3 bases and J by 7 bases, with 15 bases between them.

This clone is a singleton in its sample. The rearrangement links TRBV19 to TRBJ2-7; TRBD2 agrees at 8 bases. Trimming cost V 1 base and J 0 bases; bases outside gene matches: 2. CDR1 is LNHDA, CDR2 SQIVND, per germline (reference sequence). CDR3 size: 15 residues. CDR3 sequence: CASSIVAGLSYEQYF. CDR3 coding DNA: TGTGCCAGTAGTATAGTAGCGGGACTCTCCTACGAGCAGTACTTC.

The rearrangement links TRBV18 to TRBJ2-5, with D perhaps TRBD1 (6 bases). CDR1 is KGHSH, CDR2 LQKENI, per germline. V lost 4 bases, J lost 0 bases, and 6 bases lay in between. The CDR3 loop spans 13 amino acids. In nucleotides, the CDR3 is TGTGCCAGCTCACAGGGGGACCAAGAGACCCAGTACTTC. This gives the protein CASSQGDQETQYF.

The rearrangement links TRBV15 to TRBJ1-1; TRBD1 might be the D (5 bases). The CDR3 is made up of 16 amino acids. V shed 5 bases and J shed 4 bases, with 20 bases lying between them. Germline lookup yields CDR1 LNHNV and CDR2 YYDKDF (reference sequence). The CDR3 DNA follows: TGTGCCACCAGCCCACGTGAGCCCAGGGAGGGCACTGAAGCTTTCTTT. Protein product: CATSPREPREGTEAFF.

The chain combines TRBV5-1 with TRBJ1-2; 10 nucleotides align to TRBD1. V was clipped by 4 bases and J by 8 bases; unmatched bases: 11. This CDR3 is built from 15 residues. Germline V gene sequence: CDR1 SGHRS, CDR2 YFSETQ. The CDR3 loop reads CASSPKTGGALGYTF. CDR3 nucleotides: TGCGCCAGCAGCCCGAAGACAGGGGGCGCATTAGGCTACACCTTC. The full variable domain, with the rest looked up from reference TRBV5-1 and TRBJ1-2, is KAGVTQTPRYLIKTRGQQVTLSCSPISGHRSVSWYQQTPGQGLQFLFEYFSETQRNKGNFPGRFSGRQFSNSRSEMNVSTLELGDSALYLCASSPKTGGALGYTFGSGTRLTVV.

The chain combines TRBV7-9 with TRBJ2-3; 11 positions match TRBD1. CDR1 is SEHNR and CDR2 is FQNEAQ in the germline V gene (reference sequence). The CDR3 is 14 residues long. The trim removed 5 bases at V and 8 bases at J, leaving 6 bases unmatched. The CDR3 sequence: CASSPGQGEGTQYF. The CDR3 region has the DNA TGTGCCAGCAGCCCGGGACAGGGGGAAGGTACGCAGTATTTT.

The rearrangement uses TRBV7-2 and TRBJ1-2; possibly TRBD1 for D (5 bases). Germline V gene sequence: CDR1 SGHTA, CDR2 FQGNSA. The CDR3 runs to 16 residues. The V gene lost 1 base and the J gene lost 4 bases, with 16 bases spanning the gap. Written as DNA, the CDR3 is TGTGCCAGCAGCTTAGTAGGGGCGGGAGGTTCCTATGGCTACACCTTC. It yields the protein CASSLVGAGGSYGYTF.

The gene calls are TRBV18 and TRBJ2-7, with D unclear. The CDR3 consists of 12 residues. With 3 bases removed from V and 4 bases from J, the gap between germline ends came to 7 bases. Germline CDR1 KGHSH, CDR2 LQKENI. CDR3 amino acids: CASSPWGYEQYF. CDR3 DNA sequence: TGTGCCAGCTCACCCTGGGGTTACGAGCAGTACTTC.

The table lists this clone with a count of one. The chain uses TRBV5-1 and TRBJ2-7; D gene ambiguous. This CDR3 spans 12 amino acids. Germline assignment: CDR1 SGHRS and CDR2 YFSETQ. Trimming cost V 0 bases and J 6 bases, with 7 bases left between them. This CDR3 is CASSLVQAEQYF. DNA of the CDR3: TGCGCCAGCAGCTTGGTGCAGGCCGAGCAGTACTTC.

Only a few counts were recorded for this clone. This rearrangement joins TRBV7-2 to TRBJ2-5, with unresolved D. The CDR3 runs to 14 residues. V was clipped by 5 bases and J by 4 bases, with 14 bases between them. The germline V gene encodes CDR1 SGHTA and CDR2 FQGNSA. The CDR3 DNA is TGTGCCAGCAGCCAGCAGTCGCGCCCAGAGACCCAGTACTTC. Its translation is CASSQQSRPETQYF.

The chain joins TRBV7-9 to TRBJ2-1; the D gene is possibly TRBD2 (5 bases). With 5 bases removed from V and 4 bases from J, the gap between germline ends came to 18 bases. The germline V gene has CDR1 SEHNR and CDR2 FQNEAQ (reference sequence). The CDR3 spans 16 residues. The CDR3 loop reads CASSPSGRKSYNEQFF. The DNA of the CDR3 is TGTGCCAGCAGCCCCAGCGGCCGAAAATCATACAATGAGCAGTTCTTC.

A few counts support this clone. This chain joins TRBV5-1 and TRBJ2-1, with 12 bases fitting TRBD2. Germline values: CDR1 SGHRS, CDR2 YFSETQ. The CDR3 is made up of 15 amino acids. V was pared by 4 bases and J by 2 bases, with 1 base of the junction left unmatched. The CDR3 DNA is TGCGCCAGCAGCGGACTAGCGGGGACCTACAATGAGCAGTTCTTC. This translates into CASSGLAGTYNEQFF.

This clone was seen a few times. The rearrangement uses TRBV2 and TRBJ2-3, with 7 bases identical to TRBD2. The germline gives CDR1 SNHLY, CDR2 FYNNEI. V was pared by 8 bases and J by 1 base, with 3 bases of the junction left unmatched. This CDR3 has 13 amino acids. The CDR3 spells CASGDYRTDTQYF. The CDR3 DNA follows: TGTGCCAGCGGGGACTACCGCACAGATACGCAGTATTTT.

The V call is TRBV7-9, the J call TRBJ1-6; TRBD1 matches 7 bases. Unmatched junction bases numbered 11, after V lost 5 bases and J lost 10 bases. The CDR3 runs to 15 residues. Germline V gene data show CDR1 as SEHNR and CDR2 as FQNEAQ (reference sequence). CDR3 in DNA: TGTGCCAGCAGCCCCGACCGACAGGGAGGGTCACCCCTCCACTTT. This encodes CASSPDRQGGSPLHF.

The genes are TRBV30 and TRBJ2-7, with 8 bases fitting TRBD2. The ends lost 8 bases at V and 0 bases at J; junction bases unmatched: 6. Germline-derived CDR1 and CDR2 are GTSNPN and SVGIG (reference sequence). CDR3 length: 13 amino acids. The CDR3 DNA is TGTGCCGAGTCGGGGGGGACCTCCTACGAGCAGTACTTC. Translation: CAESGGTSYEQYF.

This clone was seen a few times. The chain joins TRBV14 to TRBJ1-3; D call uncertain. Germline CDR1 and CDR2: SGHDN and FVKESK. This CDR3 is built from 15 residues. V was shortened by 0 bases and J by 2 bases, with 8 bases between the two germline ends. The DNA for the CDR3 is TGTGCCAGCAGCCAAGAAAGGGCCGCTGGAAACACCATATATTTT. Translation: CASSQERAAGNTIYF. The full variable domain, with the rest looked up from reference TRBV14 and TRBJ1-3, is EAGVTQFPSHSVIEKGQTVTLRCDPISGHDNLYWYRRVMGKEIKFLLHFVKESKQDESGMPNNRFLAERTGGTYSTLKVQPAELEDSGVYFCASSQERAAGNTIYFGEGSWLTVV.

This clone was detected many times. The gene calls are TRBV9 and TRBJ1-6, with 7 bases identical to TRBD1. Germline CDR1 is SGDLS and CDR2 is YYNGEE. The V and J ends lost 4 bases and 7 bases, in that order; junction bases with no gene match: 11. CDR3 length: 16 residues. CDR3 sequence: CASSLGAGGTNSPLHF. The CDR3 DNA is TGTGCCAGCAGCCTTGGGGCAGGGGGTACGAATTCACCCCTCCACTTT.

The table lists this clone with a count of one. The chain carries TRBV29-1 and TRBJ2-3; D remains ambiguous. This CDR3 has 13 amino acids. CDR1 and CDR2 from the germline V gene are SQVTM and ANQGSEA. Trimming stripped 0 bases from V and 8 bases from J, with 12 bases between. Here the CDR3 reads CSVEDGLPSTQYF. As DNA, the CDR3 is TGCAGCGTTGAAGATGGTCTCCCGAGTACGCAGTATTTT.

The chain joins TRBV7-9 to TRBJ2-3; D ambiguous. This CDR3 is built from 14 residues. The germline CDR1 and CDR2 sequences are SEHNR and FQNEAQ (reference sequence). The ends were cut back, 2 bases at V and 1 base at J, with 7 bases in the middle. The chain's CDR3 is CASSLITGTDTQYF. CDR3 sequence (DNA): TGTGCCAGCAGCTTAATTACAGGCACAGATACGCAGTATTTT.

The sample holds a few counts of this clone. The V and J genes are TRBV7-9 and TRBJ1-1; D not certain. Germline V gene data show CDR1 as SEHNR and CDR2 as FQNEAQ (reference sequence). The CDR3 loop spans 14 amino acids. Trimming removed 0 bases at V and 8 bases at J, with 13 bases between. CDR3 loop: CASSLALTATEAFF. Written as DNA, the CDR3 is TGTGCCAGCAGCTTAGCGCTCACAGCTACAGAAGCTTTCTTT.

The V gene is TRBV5-1, the J gene TRBJ1-4, with D hard to call. Germline V gene sequence: CDR1 SGHRS, CDR2 YFSETQ. The CDR3 runs 14 residues. V lost 5 bases, J lost 6 bases, and 14 bases lay in between. CDR3 sequence (DNA): TGCGCCAGCAGAGTACTAGGCACTGATGAAAAACTGTTTTTT. It specifies CASRVLGTDEKLFF. Together with reference TRBV5-1 and TRBJ1-4, the CDR3 gives the full variable domain: KAGVTQTPRYLIKTRGQQVTLSCSPISGHRSVSWYQQTPGQGLQFLFEYFSETQRNKGNFPGRFSGRQFSNSRSEMNVSTLELGDSALYLCASRVLGTDEKLFFGSGTQLSVL.

This clone was counted a few times. The chain couples TRBV11-2 to TRBJ1-1, with D possibly matching TRBD1 (6 bases). The CDR3 runs to 14 residues. Trimming stripped 6 bases from V and 4 bases from J, with 15 bases between. Germline loops: CDR1 SGHAT, CDR2 FQNNGV. The chain's CDR3 is CASSFSGEITEAFF. For the CDR3, the DNA is TGTGCCAGCAGTTTCTCAGGGGAGATCACTGAAGCTTTCTTT.

Only one count was recorded for this clone. V usage is TRBV19 and J usage is TRBJ2-2; D is unclear. Trimming cost V 5 bases and J 0 bases, with 4 bases left between them. Germline CDR1 reads LNHDA; CDR2 reads SQIVND (reference sequence). This CDR3 comprises 13 residues. In DNA, the CDR3 is TGTGCCAGTAGTGCAGCGAACACCGGGGAGCTGTTTTTT. It yields the protein CASSAANTGELFF.

The chain has TRBV5-1 and TRBJ2-7, with 14 bases fitting TRBD2. The CDR3 contains 20 residues. V lost 1 base, J lost 2 bases, and 14 bases stayed unmatched. From germline, CDR1 is SGHRS and CDR2 YFSETQ. The CDR3 region has the DNA TGCGCCAGCAGCTTGTCCCCTGGGACTAGCGGGAGCGCACACCCCTACGAGCAGTACTTC. It is translated as CASSLSPGTSGSAHPYEQYF.